These 16 T cell receptor beta chains were all obtained from the same sample, sequenced in a study of T cells after yellow fever vaccination. TCRdb reprocessed the 5' RACE reads via MiXCR and lists one record per CDR3 protein. This sample yields approximately 550,000 distinct CDR3 sequences, of which 13% are seen a single time; about 14% belongs to the top ten. The sample consisted of PBMCs, taken on the day of the yellow fever booster vaccination. The receptors stem from a man aged 25 to 40 who received the YFV17D yellow fever vaccine.

The gene calls are TRBV20-1 and TRBJ2-7; D unclear. The CDR3 consists of 11 residues. V was pared by 3 bases and J by 4 bases, with 7 bases between. CDR1 is DFQATT, CDR2 SNEGSKA, per germline (reference sequence). CDR3 loop: CSASPKYEQYF. In DNA form, the CDR3 reads TGCAGTGCTAGTCCCAAGTACGAGCAGTACTTC.

The genes are TRBV15 and TRBJ1-1; unclear D gene. Trimming cost V 0 bases and J 2 bases, with 10 bases left between them. From germline, CDR1 is LNHNV and CDR2 YYDKDF (reference sequence). The CDR3 consists of 15 residues. CDR3 DNA: TGTGCCACCAGCAGAGATCCCCCAGGTAACACTGAAGCTTTCTTT. Protein product: CATSRDPPGNTEAFF.

V gene TRBV30 combines with J gene TRBJ2-6; a weak D match, TRBD1 (5 bases). Germline V gene lookup returns CDR1 GTSNPN and CDR2 SVGIG (reference sequence). The CDR3 is 14 amino acids. The ends were cut back, 2 bases at V and 4 bases at J, with 9 bases in the middle. The CDR3 coding sequence is TGTGCCTGGAGTAAAGGGGCCGGGGCCAACGTCCTGACTTTC. Translation: CAWSKGAGANVLTF.

This clonotype was counted at least ten times. J is TRBJ1-1 and V is TRBV4-3, with D unclear. The V and J ends lost 0 bases and 8 bases respectively, with 13 bases between them. This CDR3 contains 14 residues. Germline V CDR1 and CDR2: LGHNA, YSLEER. The CDR3 spells CASSQDGTAIEAFF. The CDR3 region has the DNA TGCGCCAGCAGCCAAGATGGAACGGCTATAGAAGCTTTCTTT.

This clonotype occurred a few times. The CDR3 spells CASSLLVGTVAGAAEQFF. The CDR3 DNA reads as TGTGCCAGCAGTTTATTGGTAGGTACGGTAGCGGGAGCGGCTGAGCAGTTCTTC. V usage is TRBV27 and J usage is TRBJ2-1, with 9 bases matching TRBD2. The CDR3 length is 18 residues. The germline gives CDR1 MNHEY, CDR2 SMNVEV (reference sequence). Trimming took 1 base from V and 9 from J; bases not matched to a gene: 16.

This chain links TRBV18 with TRBJ2-3, with TRBD2 identical over 7 bases. With 6 bases clipped from V and 3 bases from J, the junction kept 6 bases outside the gene matches. The CDR3 length is 14 residues. CDR1 is KGHSH, CDR2 LQKENI, per germline. This chain's CDR3 is CASSPKGLTDTQYF. For the CDR3, the DNA is TGTGCCAGCTCCCCAAAGGGACTAACAGATACGCAGTATTTT.

This chain links TRBV5-4 with TRBJ2-2; no clear D gene. CDR1 and CDR2 from the germline V gene are SGHNT and YYREEE (reference sequence). V was trimmed by 4 bases and J by 1 base, leaving 8 bases between them. The CDR3 totals 14 residues. The CDR3 loop is CASSATKNTGELFF. Written as DNA, the CDR3 is TGTGCCAGCAGCGCGACAAAGAACACCGGGGAGCTGTTTTTT.

The rearrangement links TRBV6-5 to TRBJ2-3; 9 bases line up with TRBD2. Germline loops: CDR1 MNHEY, CDR2 SVGAGI. This CDR3 contains 16 residues. After removal of 1 base from V and 2 bases from J, the junction contained 4 bases not matched to a gene. DNA for the CDR3: TGTGCCAGCAGTTACTTGGCGGGAGGGGACACAGATACGCAGTATTTT. Protein sequence: CASSYLAGGDTDTQYF.

A few counts support this clonotype. This rearrangement joins TRBV3-1 to TRBJ1-1; 8 nucleotides align to TRBD1. V was pared by 4 bases and J by 7 bases, with 8 bases of the junction left unmatched. From germline, CDR1 is LGHDT and CDR2 YNNKEL (reference sequence). The CDR3 is 14 amino acids. Written as DNA, the CDR3 is TGTGCCAGCAGCCGAGATCCACAGGGGGGTGAAGCTTTCTTT. It codes for CASSRDPQGGEAFF.

This clonotype was seen more than once but under ten times. The CDR3 sequence: CASSVEDTDTQYF. The CDR3 region has the DNA TGTGCCAGCAGCGTAGAGGACACAGATACGCAGTATTTT. This chain connects TRBV9 to TRBJ2-3; D is unclear. The V gene's germline CDR1 is SGDLS and CDR2 YYNGEE. This CDR3 has 13 amino acids. V was trimmed by 0 bases and J by 2 bases, leaving 4 bases between them.

This sequence joins TRBV18 and TRBJ2-2, with D perhaps TRBD1 or TRBD2 (7 bases each). The germline V and J ends were trimmed by 2 bases and 6 bases, with 13 bases remaining between them. The germline V gene has CDR1 KGHSH and CDR2 LQKENI. The length of the CDR3 is 15 residues. The DNA of the CDR3 is TGTGCCAGCTCACCAGAGACAGGGAGGGCCGGGGAGCTGTTTTTT. Protein: CASSPETGRAGELFF.

This clonotype was counted a few times. J is TRBJ2-5 and V is TRBV29-1; 8 bases agree with TRBD1. This CDR3 is built from 12 residues. Per the germline V gene, CDR1 is SQVTM and CDR2 is ANQGSEA. The V gene end was trimmed by 4 bases and the J gene end by 4 bases; junction bases not matched to a gene: 2. DNA for the CDR3: TGCAGCGTTGGCACAGGGGGAGAGACCCAGTACTTC. Translated: CSVGTGGETQYF. Looking up the rest from reference TRBV29-1 and TRBJ2-5 gives the full variable domain: SAVISQKPSRDICQRGTSLTIQCQVDSQVTMMFWYRQQPGQSLTLIATANQGSEATYESGFVIDKFPISRPNLTFSTLTVSNMSPEDSSIYLCSVGTGGETQYFGPGTRLLVL.

This clonotype was found once. The chain uses TRBV6-4 and TRBJ2-7, with D unresolved. Trimming cost V 8 bases and J 7 bases, with 15 bases left between them. Looked up from germline, CDR1 is MRHNA and CDR2 is SNTAGT. CDR3 size: 12 residues. The CDR3 spells CASPPDRVEQYF. For the CDR3, the DNA is TGTGCCAGCCCCCCCGACCGCGTAGAGCAGTACTTC.

This chain links TRBV20-1 with TRBJ1-1; no firm D call. CDR3 length: 12 amino acids. Germline values: CDR1 DFQATT, CDR2 SNEGSKA (reference sequence). Between the trimmed V and J ends, which lost 5 bases and 1 base, there was a span of 8 bases. The CDR3 protein is CSASHPNTEAFF. As DNA, the CDR3 is TGCAGTGCTTCACATCCGAACACTGAAGCTTTCTTT.

The CDR3 DNA reads as TGTGCCAGCAGCTTAGGTGTGACAGGGGACGTGGAGACCCAGTACTTC. Encoded protein: CASSLGVTGDVETQYF. This chain uses TRBV11-1 with TRBJ2-5; 8 bases are shared with TRBD1. V trimming: 1 base; J trimming: 5 bases; junction bases outside the gene matches: 9. Germline CDR1 SGHAT, CDR2 FQDESV (reference sequence). The CDR3 has 16 amino acids.

This clonotype was counted ten times or more. The V and J genes are TRBV7-9 and TRBJ2-2; D perhaps matches TRBD1 (5 bases). The CDR3 length is 15 residues. Germline V CDR1 and CDR2: SEHNR, FQNEAQ (reference sequence). The V gene lost 5 bases and the J gene lost 2 bases, with 12 bases spanning the gap. CDR3 residues: CASSTQTANTGELFF. The CDR3 coding sequence is TGTGCCAGCAGCACCCAGACAGCTAACACCGGGGAGCTGTTTTTT.